This T cell receptor beta chain is drawn from a study of naive and memory T cell subsets. Treatment indicated: skin biopsy from PPD injection site in Mantoux-positive individual. An oligonucleotide containing a UMI was ligated to the 3' end of TCR cDNA. Skin biopsies came from PPD injection sites in Mantoux-positive individuals. Amplification of ligated cDNA took four PCR rounds with SP2 and nested alpha and beta constant primers. In TCRdb, the UMI-ligation and nested PCR reads were re-called with MiXCR into one record per CDR3 protein. The profile shows around 35,000 distinct CDR3 sequences, roughly 9.6% of them singletons. Germline CDR1 SNHLY, CDR2 FYNNEI. This CDR3 is 15 amino acids long. With V trimmed by 3 bases and J by 2 bases, 7 bases remained unmatched. Study-level findings and limits: Higher TCR numbers at tuberculin sites reflect T cell infiltration, per interpretation.

This clonotype was counted ten times or more. What it recognizes is unknown. The sample was skin, taken from a tuberculin skin test site. The TCR sequence derives from an adult in good health. The chain is built from TRBV2 and TRBJ2-7, with TRBD2 matching 7 bases. The CDR3 sequence is CASSERSSGAYEQYF. The DNA for the CDR3 is TGTGCCAGCAGTGAGCGCTCTAGCGGAGCCTACGAGCAGTACTTC.